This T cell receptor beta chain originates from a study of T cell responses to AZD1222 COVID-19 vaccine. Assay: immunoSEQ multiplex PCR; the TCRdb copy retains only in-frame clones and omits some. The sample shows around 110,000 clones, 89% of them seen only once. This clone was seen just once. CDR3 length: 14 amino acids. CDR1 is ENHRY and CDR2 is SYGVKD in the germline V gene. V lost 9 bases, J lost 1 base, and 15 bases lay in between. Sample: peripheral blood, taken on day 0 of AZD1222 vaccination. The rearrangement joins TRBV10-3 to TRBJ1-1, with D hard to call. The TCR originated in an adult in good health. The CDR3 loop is CAMRSSSANTEAFF. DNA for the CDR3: TGTGCCATGAGAAGCTCGTCGGCGAACACTGAAGCTTTCTTT.